The 24 T cell receptor beta chains in this list originate from one sample, sequenced in a study of T-cell memory formation after mild COVID-19. TCRdb analysed the 5' RACE reads with MiXCR anew, one entry per CDR3 protein. The table lists about 300,000 distinct CDR3 sequences, approximately 19% of them singletons. Sample: PBMCs or a T cell subset sorted from them (not recorded which). The receptors come from a man between 18 and 35 years old who had mild COVID-19 (a few samples of this study predate the infection). Cell type and time point are not known.

The rearrangement uses TRBV5-1 and TRBJ1-3, with D unclear. With 0 bases removed from V and 6 bases from J, the gap between germline ends came to 13 bases. This CDR3 region has 15 residues. Germline V gene data show CDR1 as SGHRS and CDR2 as YFSETQ. CDR3 bases: TGCGCCAGCAGCTTGGAATCGTCAGTACCAAACACCATATATTTT. Translated, it gives CASSLESSVPNTIYF.

The chain uses TRBV10-3 and TRBJ2-7; maybe TRBD1 (6 bases). The CDR3 is 12 amino acids. CDR1 and CDR2 (germline): ENHRY, SYGVKD. V lost 4 bases, J lost 4 bases, and 8 bases lay in between. The CDR3 DNA reads TGTGCCATCAGTGTACAGGGTTACGAGCAGTACGTC. Protein product: CAISVQGYEQYV.

This clonotype was observed a few times. This rearrangement joins TRBV7-9 to TRBJ1-1, with D perhaps matching TRBD1 (5 bases). Trimming took 2 bases from V and 5 from J, leaving 12 bases between them. Germline V gene sequence: CDR1 SEHNR, CDR2 FQNEAQ (reference sequence). The CDR3 has 14 amino acids. The CDR3 protein is CASSLSDRGTEAFF. DNA of the CDR3: TGTGCCAGCAGCTTATCCGACCGGGGGACTGAAGCTTTCTTT.

In this sample, this clonotype turned up many times. V is TRBV4-1 and J is TRBJ2-3; D unresolved. The CDR3 is 16 amino acids. Trimming took 0 bases from V and 0 from J, leaving 10 bases between them. Germline V gene data show CDR1 as MGHRA and CDR2 as YSYEKL. Written as DNA, the CDR3 is TGCGCCAGCAGCCAAGAAGGGCGGCCTAGCACAGATACGCAGTATTTT. As protein: CASSQEGRPSTDTQYF.

The chain is built from TRBV5-4 and TRBJ2-5; D remains ambiguous. Per the germline V gene, CDR1 is SGHNT and CDR2 is YYREEE (reference sequence). V was shortened by 1 base and J by 1 base, with 8 bases between the two germline ends. The CDR3 runs to 14 residues. In nucleotides, the CDR3 is TGTGCCAGCAGCTTGTGGGGTTCCCAAGAGACCCAGTACTTC. It codes for CASSLWGSQETQYF.

CDR3 coding DNA: TGTGCCAGCAGTGTTGGAACAGGAAAAGCTTTCTTT. Its translation is CASSVGTGKAFF. The V call is TRBV25-1, the J call TRBJ1-1; D might be TRBD1 (5 bases). V gave up 4 bases and J gave up 9 bases, with 12 bases separating them. This CDR3 is 12 amino acids long. The germline gives CDR1 MGHDK, CDR2 SYGVNS.

This clonotype was detected a few times. The chain is built from TRBV19 and TRBJ1-1; D gene uncertain. The germline V gene has CDR1 LNHDA and CDR2 SQIVND (reference sequence). This CDR3 comprises 14 residues. Trimming removed 3 bases from V and 6 bases from J, with 14 bases in between. The CDR3 region has the DNA TGTGCCAGTAGTATTCCGGGCTTCGGCGCTGAAGCTTTCTTT. Residues: CASSIPGFGAEAFF.

In this sample, this clonotype turned up a few times. The chain links TRBV4-3 to TRBJ1-2; D ambiguous. CDR3 length: 13 residues. Germline V lookup: CDR1 LGHNA, CDR2 YSLEER. Between the trimmed V and J ends, which lost 3 bases and 4 bases, there was a span of 9 bases. The CDR3 DNA reads as TGCGCCAGCAGCCAGGGGAAATTCTATGGCTACACCTTC. Protein sequence: CASSQGKFYGYTF.

The chain uses TRBV7-8 and TRBJ2-1; the match to TRBD2 covers 7 bases. The CDR3 is 16 amino acids. J was trimmed by 0 bases and V by 5 bases; bases with no gene match: 7. Looked up from germline, CDR1 is SGHVS and CDR2 is FQNEAQ. Here the CDR3 DNA reads TGTGCCAGCAGCGCCCCAGCGGGGAGCTCCTACAATGAGCAGTTCTTC. It codes for CASSAPAGSSYNEQFF.

The chain couples TRBV18 to TRBJ1-2, with D perhaps matching TRBD1 (6 bases). The V gene's germline CDR1 is KGHSH and CDR2 LQKENI. V was clipped by 3 bases and J by 8 bases, with 16 bases between them. CDR3 length: 14 amino acids. CDR3 protein: CASSPPGTIQGYTF. CDR3 coding DNA: TGTGCCAGCTCACCGCCTGGGACAATCCAAGGCTACACCTTC. Variable domain in full (rest from reference TRBV18 and TRBJ1-2): NAGVMQNPRHLVRRRGQEARLRCSPMKGHSHVYWYRQLPEEGLKFMVYLQKENIIDESGMPKERFSAEFPKEGPSILRIQQVVRGDSAAYFCASSPPGTIQGYTFGSGTRLTVV.

The chain recombines TRBV7-6 with TRBJ2-7; perhaps D is TRBD1 or TRBD2 (5 bases each). The CDR3 is 15 residues long. Trimming cost V 5 bases and J 0 bases, with 14 bases left between them. Germline assignment: CDR1 SGHVS and CDR2 FNYEAQ. The DNA of the CDR3 is TGTGCCAGCAGCATAGAACCGGGACCCTCCTACGAGCAGTACGTC. It yields the protein CASSIEPGPSYEQYV.

J is TRBJ1-1 and V is TRBV7-9; 7 bases agree with TRBD1. V trimming: 5 bases; J trimming: 5 bases; junction bases outside the gene matches: 8. The V gene's germline CDR1 is SEHNR and CDR2 FQNEAQ (reference sequence). The CDR3 has 14 amino acids. The CDR3 region has the DNA TGTGCCAGCAGCACAACCGAGGACAGGACTGAAGCTTTCTTT. Its translation is CASSTTEDRTEAFF.

This clonotype was detected only a few times. This sequence joins TRBV7-2 and TRBJ2-5; 10 nucleotides align to TRBD2. There are 13 residues in the CDR3. The trim removed 8 bases at V and 5 bases at J, leaving 5 bases unmatched. The V gene's germline CDR1 is SGHTA and CDR2 FQGNSA. In nucleotides, the CDR3 is TGTGCCAGCGCAATTAGCGGGGGGGAGACCCAGTACTTC. Translated: CASAISGGETQYF.

This clonotype was detected a few times. V and J are TRBV15 and TRBJ2-3, with 14 bases matching TRBD2. V shed 6 bases and J 1 base; nucleotides not matched to a gene: 6. The CDR3 consists of 17 residues. The V gene's germline CDR1 is LNHNV and CDR2 YYDKDF (reference sequence). The CDR3 bases are TGTGCCACCAGGCTGGGACTAGCGGGGGACGGCACAGATACGCAGTATTTT. It specifies CATRLGLAGDGTDTQYF. Using reference TRBV15 and TRBJ2-3 for the parts outside the CDR3, the full variable domain is DAMVIQNPRYQVTQFGKPVTLSCSQTLNHNVMYWYQQKSSQAPKLLFHYYDKDFNNEADTPDNFQSRRPNTSFCFLDIRSPGLGDTAMYLCATRLGLAGDGTDTQYFGPGTRLTVL.

J is TRBJ1-1 and V is TRBV12-3 or TRBV12-4, with D unresolved. V lost 0 bases to trimming and J lost 6 bases, with 8 bases between them. CDR3 length: 13 residues. CDR3 protein: CASSLAQAAEAFF. Here the CDR3 DNA reads TGTGCCAGCAGTTTAGCGCAGGCGGCTGAAGCTTTCTTT.

In its sample, this clonotype was seen a few times. The rearrangement uses TRBV24-1 and TRBJ2-3; D gene ambiguous. CDR3 length: 15 amino acids. The V end lost 3 bases, the J end lost 0 bases, and 9 bases lay between the germline ends. Germline V gives CDR1 KGHDR, CDR2 SFDVKD. The DNA of the CDR3 is TGTGCCACCAGTGATACCGTGATTAGCACAGATACGCAGTATTTT. It codes for CATSDTVISTDTQYF.

As DNA, the CDR3 is TGTGCCAGCAGCTTAGAAACAGGGGGCTGGAAACTGTTTTTT. It translates to CASSLETGGWKLFF. The V call is TRBV7-7, the J call TRBJ1-4; 9 nucleotides align to TRBD1. J lost 11 bases, V lost 1 base, and 5 bases had no gene match. The CDR3 extends over 14 amino acids. Germline values: CDR1 SSHAT, CDR2 FNYEAQ (reference sequence). Variable domain in full (rest from reference TRBV7-7 and TRBJ1-4): GAGVSQSPRYKVTKRGQDVTLRCDPISSHATLYWYQQALGQGPEFLTYFNYEAQPDKSGLPSDRFSAERPEGSISTLTIQRTEQRDSAMYRCASSLETGGWKLFFGSGTQLSVL.

This clonotype was seen more than once but under ten times. The chain links TRBV15 to TRBJ2-1; TRBD2 might be the D (6 bases). The ends were cut back, 3 bases at V and 7 bases at J, with 22 bases in the middle. The CDR3 loop spans 17 amino acids. The germline V gene has CDR1 LNHNV and CDR2 YYDKDF (reference sequence). This CDR3 reads CATSRDLGLAKRNEQFF. CDR3 nucleotide sequence: TGTGCCACCAGCAGGGATCTGGGGCTAGCGAAGAGGAATGAGCAGTTCTTC.

This clonotype was counted between two and nine times. The genes are TRBV28 and TRBJ2-6; no clear D gene. The V gene lost 5 bases and the J gene lost 10 bases, with 6 bases spanning the gap. Germline V gene data show CDR1 as MDHEN and CDR2 as SYDVKM. There are 11 residues in the CDR3. The CDR3 region is CASSGPNVLTF. The CDR3 DNA is TGTGCCAGCAGTGGGCCTAACGTCCTGACTTTC.

This clonotype was recorded a few times. A read error may account for a junction end that differs from germline. DNA for the CDR3: TGTGCCAGCAGTTACTCGGGGATTGCGGCCTTC. It translates to CASSYSGIAAF. The V call is TRBV6-2 or TRBV6-3, the J call TRBJ1-2; D call uncertain. The V gene's germline CDR1 is MNHEY and CDR2 SVGEGT. There are 11 residues in the CDR3.

The V gene is TRBV20-1, the J gene TRBJ2-7; D might be TRBD1 or TRBD2, each matching 5 bases. The germline CDR1 and CDR2 sequences are DFQATT and SNEGSKA (reference sequence). The CDR3 totals 15 residues. V lost 1 base and J lost 1, with 14 bases in between. CDR3 DNA: TGCAGTGCTAGAGCAGGGAGAGACTGGTCCTACGAGCAGTACTTC. Amino acids: CSARAGRDWSYEQYF.

This clonotype was counted between two and nine times. V is TRBV27 and J is TRBJ2-1; 11 bases map to TRBD2. V gave up 2 bases and J gave up 8 bases; unmatched junction bases: 5. The germline CDR1 and CDR2 sequences are MNHEY and SMNVEV (reference sequence). This CDR3 has 15 residues. The CDR3 DNA follows: TGTGCCAGCAGTTTACGACTAGCGGGGATATATGAGCAGTTCTTC. Protein: CASSLRLAGIYEQFF.

The gene calls are TRBV7-2 and TRBJ2-2; the match to TRBD1 covers 12 bases. The CDR3 extends over 15 amino acids. Trimming at V came to 5 bases and at J to 9 bases, leaving 7 bases not matched to a gene. Germline CDR1 and CDR2: SGHTA and FQGNSA. The CDR3 sequence: CASSPGQGAFWELFF. DNA for the CDR3: TGTGCCAGCAGCCCGGGACAGGGGGCATTCTGGGAGCTGTTTTTT. Full variable domain (remainder filled in from reference TRBV7-2 and TRBJ2-2): GAGVSQSPSNKVTEKGKDVELRCDPISGHTALYWYRQSLGQGLEFLIYFQGNSAPDKSGLPSDRFSAERTGGSVSTLTIQRTQQEDSAVYLCASSPGQGAFWELFFGEGSRLTVL.

This clonotype was recorded a few times. The chain has TRBV18 and TRBJ2-3; unclear D gene. Germline assignment: CDR1 KGHSH and CDR2 LQKENI. CDR3 length equals 13 residues. Trimming removed 4 bases from V and 4 bases from J, with 9 bases in between. The DNA for the CDR3 is TGTGCCAGCTCACAGCGCAAGGCAGATACGCAGTATTTT. As protein: CASSQRKADTQYF.